These 10 T cell receptor beta chains originate from one sample sequenced in a study of cytomegalovirus exposure and HLA in healthy donors. The method was immunoSEQ multiplex PCR; TCRdb's version includes in-frame clones alone and lacks a portion of them. Of 150,000 or so clones in the sample, approximately 89% were seen once. The sequenced material came from PBMCs. The receptor set was obtained from a woman aged 18-29 years in good health and CMV-seronegative.

This chain uses TRBV29-1 with TRBJ2-7; D is possibly TRBD2 (7 bases). CDR3 length equals 14 residues. Looked up from germline, CDR1 is SQVTM and CDR2 is ANQGSEA. Trimming removed 4 bases at V and 5 bases at J, with 18 bases between. The CDR3 DNA reads TGCAGCGTTGTGGGGTCCCGGGGGGCCAACGAGCAGTACTTC. Its protein is CSVVGSRGANEQYF.

The V call is TRBV5-1, the J call TRBJ2-5; possibly TRBD2 for D (6 bases). Germline lookup yields CDR1 SGHRS and CDR2 YFSETQ. The CDR3 is 14 amino acids. The germline V and J ends were trimmed by 4 bases and 1 base, with 11 bases remaining between them. CDR3 protein: CASSPRGIQETQYF. The DNA of the CDR3 is TGCGCCAGCAGCCCCCGCGGGATCCAAGAGACCCAGTACTTC.

This sequence joins TRBV5-1 and TRBJ2-4, with D tentatively TRBD2 (6 bases). V shed 0 bases and J shed 2 bases, with 18 bases lying between them. CDR1 and CDR2 (germline): SGHRS, YFSETQ. The CDR3 spans 18 residues. CDR3 in amino acids: CASSLVASAGGTKNIQYF. CDR3 DNA: TGCGCCAGCAGCTTGGTTGCGTCGGCCGGGGGAACCAAAAACATTCAGTACTTC. The complete variable domain, with remaining parts taken from reference TRBV5-1 and TRBJ2-4, reads KAGVTQTPRYLIKTRGQQVTLSCSPISGHRSVSWYQQTPGQGLQFLFEYFSETQRNKGNFPGRFSGRQFSNSRSEMNVSTLELGDSALYLCASSLVASAGGTKNIQYFGAGTRLSVL.

This chain connects TRBV19 to TRBJ2-3; no clear D. This CDR3 spans 13 amino acids. CDR1 and CDR2 (germline): LNHDA, SQIVND (reference sequence). The V and J ends lost 9 bases and 7 bases respectively, with 17 bases between them. The CDR3 region is CASQPRSVYTQYF. The CDR3 coding sequence is TGTGCCAGCCAACCCAGGTCCGTGTATACGCAGTATTTT.

J is TRBJ1-2 and V is TRBV19, with D tentatively TRBD1 (6 bases). Trimming cost V 7 bases and J 5 bases, with 11 bases left between them. CDR1 LNHDA and CDR2 SQIVND come from the germline V gene (reference sequence). The CDR3 is made up of 12 amino acids. CDR3 loop: CASTDRTYGYTF. CDR3 DNA sequence: TGTGCCAGTACCGACAGGACGTATGGCTACACCTTC.

This chain connects TRBV27 to TRBJ2-3; no reliable D call. This CDR3 is built from 13 residues. V shed 2 bases and J shed 8 bases, with 11 bases lying between them. CDR1 is MNHEY, CDR2 SMNVEV, per germline (reference sequence). CDR3 residues: CASSLNLAGTQYF. The CDR3 DNA is TGTGCCAGCAGTTTAAATCTGGCAGGTACGCAGTATTTT.

This sequence joins TRBV6-5 and TRBJ1-2; D is perhaps TRBD1 (6 bases). This CDR3 is built from 13 residues. Germline CDR1 and CDR2: MNHEY and SVGAGI. The ends were cut back, 5 bases at V and 6 bases at J, with 13 bases in the middle. CDR3 residues: CASSEAGGHGYTF. The DNA for the CDR3 is TGTGCCAGCAGTGAAGCGGGGGGCCATGGCTACACCTTC.

This sequence joins TRBV25-1 and TRBJ2-7, with TRBD1 as a possible D gene (5 bases). The germline V gene encodes CDR1 MGHDK and CDR2 SYGVNS. CDR3 length: 13 amino acids. Trimming took 8 bases from V and 4 from J, leaving 15 bases between them. The CDR3 coding sequence is TGTGCCAGCGGAGACAGTTCTTCTTACGAGCAGTACTTC. It encodes CASGDSSSYEQYF.

CDR3 sequence: CASSSGQGGTEAFF. The CDR3 bases are TGCGCCAGCAGCTCCGGACAGGGGGGCACTGAAGCTTTCTTT. The V and J genes are TRBV5-1 and TRBJ1-1; 10 nucleotides agree with TRBD1. Germline V gives CDR1 SGHRS, CDR2 YFSETQ. The CDR3 spans 14 residues. V lost 3 bases, J lost 4 bases, and 3 bases stayed unmatched.

This chain uses TRBV13 with TRBJ1-2, with D unclear. CDR3 length: 15 amino acids. V dropped 4 bases and J dropped 1 base, with 13 bases sitting between them. Looked up from germline, CDR1 is PRHDT and CDR2 is FYEKMQ (reference sequence). In DNA, the CDR3 is TGTGCCAGCAGCTCATCCTATGAGGGTAACTATGGCTACACCTTC. It yields the protein CASSSSYEGNYGYTF.